This entry lists 30 T cell receptor beta chains sequenced from one sample in a study of breast tumors, draining lymph nodes, adjacent tissues. TCRdb itself ran the multiplex PCR reads through MiXCR, one entry per CDR3 protein. Of about 94,000 distinct CDR3 sequences in the sample, around 30% were seen once. Axillary draining lymph nodes of breast cancer patients supplied the node samples. Sequenced sample: axillary lymph node tissue. All receptors come from a female donor with breast cancer. Some clones in this sample may be carry-over from other donors' samples.

This clonotype was recorded many times. The chain employs TRBV20-1 and TRBJ2-1; D is ambiguous. The CDR3 is 12 residues long. Trimming cost V 1 base and J 6 bases, with 7 bases left between them. Germline assignment: CDR1 DFQATT and CDR2 SNEGSKA (reference sequence). CDR3 bases: TGCAGTGCTAGAGTAGGGTCCAATGAGCAGTTCTTC. It encodes CSARVGSNEQFF.

This rearrangement joins TRBV6-6 to TRBJ1-5; the D gene is possibly TRBD1 (6 bases). V lost 6 bases to trimming and J lost 6 bases, with 9 bases between them. Germline V gene sequence: CDR1 MNHNY, CDR2 SVGAGI (reference sequence). CDR3 length: 12 residues. DNA for the CDR3: TGTGCCAGCAGCTCAGGGGTTCAGCCCCAGCATTTT. Its translation is CASSSGVQPQHF.

This clonotype was seen ten or more times. The CDR3 nucleotides read TGCGCCAGCAGCTTAGTCGGGACCCAGGGGATCTACGAGCAGTACTTC. Translated, it gives CASSLVGTQGIYEQYF. The V gene is TRBV4-1, the J gene TRBJ2-7; D is possibly TRBD1 (6 bases). The CDR3 extends over 16 amino acids. V was cut by 5 bases and J by 3 bases, with 20 bases left in between. Germline V gene data show CDR1 as MGHRA and CDR2 as YSYEKL.

This clonotype occurred many times. This chain uses TRBV4-2 with TRBJ2-4; possible D gene TRBD2, 6 bases. The germline CDR1 and CDR2 sequences are LGHNA and YNFKEQ. The CDR3 sequence is 15 residues long. V was pared by 1 base and J by 7 bases, with 14 bases between. DNA for the CDR3: TGTGCCAGCAGCCAAGGGGGGGTCGAGGTGAACATTCAGTACTTC. Translated: CASSQGGVEVNIQYF.

This clonotype occurred many times. V and J are TRBV30 and TRBJ2-5; the D is unclear. The CDR3 extends over 13 amino acids. V lost 4 bases and J lost 3, with 12 bases in between. Germline assignment: CDR1 GTSNPN and CDR2 SVGIG (reference sequence). The CDR3 sequence is CAWKVDLEETQYF. Written as DNA, the CDR3 is TGTGCCTGGAAGGTAGATTTAGAAGAGACCCAGTACTTC.

This clonotype was counted at least ten times. The chain employs TRBV18 and TRBJ2-7, with TRBD2 matching 9 bases. The J segment lost 1 base and the V segment lost 0 bases, leaving 10 bases of the junction unmatched. This CDR3 is built from 18 residues. The germline gives CDR1 KGHSH, CDR2 LQKENI. DNA of the CDR3: TGTGCCAGCTCACCACCTAGGGGTAGCGGGAGTGTTTCCTACGAGCAGTACTTC. Translating gives CASSPPRGSGSVSYEQYF.

This clonotype appeared many times. This chain joins TRBV6-2 or TRBV6-3 and TRBJ2-5; no reliable D call. CDR3 size: 14 residues. Trimming took 2 bases from V and 4 from J, leaving 11 bases between them. Germline V gene lookup returns CDR1 MNHEY and CDR2 SVGEGT. CDR3 nucleotides: TGTGCCAGCAGTTACGCGGATCTAAGAGAGACCCAGTACTTC. It translates to CASSYADLRETQYF.

This clonotype was recorded many times. This chain connects TRBV2 to TRBJ2-5; 15 bases map to TRBD2. V was clipped by 6 bases and J by 5 bases; unmatched bases: 10. The CDR3 spans 17 residues. Germline V CDR1 and CDR2: SNHLY, FYNNEI. For the CDR3, the DNA is TGTGCCAGCAGCGCGAGGACTAGCGGGAGGGCGTATGAGACCCAGTACTTC. Protein product: CASSARTSGRAYETQYF.

Note on this clonotype: One end of the junction fails to match germline, which may point to a read error. J is TRBJ2-1 and V is TRBV9, with D possibly TRBD2 on 6 matching bases. CDR3 length equals 13 residues. Germline CDR1 SGDLS, CDR2 YYNGEE. The chain's CDR3 is CAGSRRESNEQFF. In DNA, the CDR3 is TGTGCCGGCAGCCGGAGGGAGTCTAATGAGCAGTTCTTC.

The table lists this clonotype with many counts. The CDR3 loop reads CAIGERQGSYEQYF. The CDR3 nucleotides are TGTGCCATCGGGGAGAGACAGGGCTCCTACGAGCAGTACTTC. The chain links TRBV10-3 to TRBJ2-7, with TRBD1 matching over 7 bases. J was trimmed by 0 bases and V by 8 bases; bases with no gene match: 7. CDR1 and CDR2 (germline): ENHRY, SYGVKD. There are 14 residues in the CDR3.

The rearrangement uses TRBV9 and TRBJ2-1, with 8 nucleotides matching TRBD1. The CDR3 runs 14 residues. The germline V gene has CDR1 SGDLS and CDR2 YYNGEE. The CDR3 region has the DNA TGTGCTAGAGCTGCGGACAGGGACGAAAATGAGCAGTTCTTC. It yields the protein CARAADRDENEQFF.

This chain uses TRBV7-3 with TRBJ2-3; 9 positions agree with TRBD1. The V segment lost 1 base and the J segment 2 bases; nucleotides outside the gene matches: 10. This CDR3 spans 18 amino acids. Per the germline V gene, CDR1 is SGHTA and CDR2 is FQGTGA. CDR3 region: CASSLNGAGQGSTDTQYF. DNA for the CDR3: TGTGCCAGCAGCTTAAACGGGGCGGGACAGGGATCCACAGATACGCAGTATTTT.

This clonotype has only a few counts. The gene calls are TRBV6-2 or TRBV6-3 and TRBJ1-4; no definite D call. The V and J ends lost 6 bases and 7 bases respectively, with 15 bases between them. Germline V lookup: CDR1 MNHEY, CDR2 SVGEGT. This CDR3 spans 14 amino acids. DNA of the CDR3: TGTGCCAGCAGGTCCGGCGGATACCCTGAAAAACTGTTTTTT. Translating it yields CASRSGGYPEKLFF.

By sample fraction, this clonotype is medium-sized (0.01 to 0.1%). V and J are TRBV20-1 and TRBJ2-5; TRBD2 might be the D (6 bases). Trimming left V 6 bases short and J 8 bases short, with 19 bases between. This CDR3 has 13 amino acids. Germline lookup yields CDR1 DFQATT and CDR2 SNEGSKA (reference sequence). DNA for the CDR3: TGCAGTGCGGACGCGGGGCCGTCCAGAACCCAGTACTTC. It codes for CSADAGPSRTQYF.

The CDR3 coding sequence is TGTGCCAGCAGTGCAACACAGGTCAACGAGCAGTACTTC. Translated, it gives CASSATQVNEQYF. The chain has TRBV2 and TRBJ2-7; the D gene is possibly TRBD1 (5 bases). The germline V gene has CDR1 SNHLY and CDR2 FYNNEI. V lost 4 bases to trimming and J lost 5 bases, with 12 bases between them. The CDR3 extends over 13 amino acids. The whole variable domain, remainder taken from reference TRBV2 and TRBJ2-7, is EPEVTQTPSHQVTQMGQEVILRCVPISNHLYFYWYRQILGQKVEFLVSFYNNEISEKSEIFDDQFSVERPDGSNFTLKIRSTKLEDSAMYFCASSATQVNEQYFGPGTRLTVT.

The chain uses TRBV12-5 and TRBJ2-5; 7 bases line up with TRBD1. Trimming at V came to 11 bases and at J to 7 bases, leaving 13 bases not matched to a gene. The CDR3 covers 13 residues. The germline CDR1 and CDR2 sequences are LGHNT and FRNRAP. CDR3 residues: CAHRDRRSVTQYF. Here the CDR3 DNA reads TGTGCTCACCGGGACAGACGATCGGTGACCCAGTACTTC.

In regard to this clonotype: This may stem from a read error, because a much larger clone lies one nucleotide away. This rearrangement joins TRBV6-2 or TRBV6-3 to TRBJ2-2; 8 bases match TRBD1. The CDR3 extends over 17 amino acids. Trimming took 2 bases from V and 4 from J; bases not matched to a gene: 9. Germline CDR1 reads MNHEY; CDR2 reads SVGEGT. The CDR3 is CASSYGNRGISTGELFF. In nucleotides, the CDR3 is TGTGCCAGCAGTTACGGTAACAGGGGGATAAGCACCGGGGAGCTGTTTTTT.

J is TRBJ1-3 and V is TRBV10-3; D might be TRBD1 (5 bases). This CDR3 has 14 amino acids. Germline V gene lookup returns CDR1 ENHRY and CDR2 SYGVKD. The CDR3 DNA reads as TGTGGGATCAGTGGGACCTCCTCTGGAAACACCATATATTTT. Amino acids: CGISGTSSGNTIYF.

This clonotype has at least ten counts. The rearrangement uses TRBV19 and TRBJ1-2; TRBD1 is a possible D gene (6 bases). Trimming took off 3 bases at V and 8 bases at J, with 22 bases between the two ends. Germline V gene sequence: CDR1 LNHDA, CDR2 SQIVND (reference sequence). This CDR3 has 16 residues. The CDR3 loop reads CASSIDRGGRGAGYTF. CDR3 in DNA: TGTGCCAGTAGTATCGACCGGGGGGGCAGGGGCGCGGGCTACACCTTC.

This clonotype came up many times. A much larger clone differs from this one at a single base, so this may be a read error. This chain links TRBV12-3 or TRBV12-4 with TRBJ2-5, with a weak D call TRBD2 (6 bases). The CDR3 extends over 12 amino acids. The V end was cut by 5 bases, the J end by 13 bases, with 17 bases between. The CDR3 DNA reads as TGTGCCAGCAGTGACCGGGGACTTCTGTGGTACTTC. This gives the protein CASSDRGLLWYF.

Only one count was recorded for this clonotype. A clone one base away is much larger, so this may be a read error. This chain uses TRBV18 with TRBJ1-4, with D perhaps TRBD1 (6 bases). This CDR3 comprises 15 residues. Per germline, CDR1 KGHSH and CDR2 LQKENI. V was trimmed by 2 bases and J by 7 bases, leaving 14 bases between them. Here the CDR3 reads CASSPRGGPSEKLFF. CDR3 sequence (DNA): TGTGCCAGCTCACCAAGAGGGGGTCCTAGTGAAAAACTGTTTTTT.

This clonotype was recorded many times. The CDR3 protein is CAISETRENTEAFF. The CDR3 DNA is TGTGCCATCAGTGAGACTAGGGAGAACACTGAAGCTTTCTTT. The chain joins TRBV10-3 to TRBJ1-1; D is uncertain. Trimming took 2 bases from V and 1 from J, leaving 8 bases between them. Per the germline V gene, CDR1 is ENHRY and CDR2 is SYGVKD. This CDR3 has 14 amino acids.

Concerning this clonotype itself: As the CDR3 is not closed by the conserved phenylalanine or tryptophan, this likely results from a read error. The gene calls are TRBV7-2 and TRBJ2-7; D possibly corresponds to TRBD2 (7 bases). V gave up 1 base and J gave up 5 bases, with 15 bases separating them. This CDR3 is built from 15 residues. Germline values: CDR1 SGHTA, CDR2 FQGNSA. For the CDR3, the DNA is TGTGCCAGCAGCTTAGTGGGGGCGGGAGTGGACGAGCAGTACCTC. Translation: CASSLVGAGVDEQYL.

This clonotype was seen repeatedly, ten times or more. CDR3 protein: CSAFRGVGYEQYF. CDR3 sequence (DNA): TGCAGTGCGTTCAGAGGGGTAGGTTACGAGCAGTACTTC. This sequence joins TRBV20-1 and TRBJ2-7; the D call may be TRBD1 or TRBD2 (5 bases each). V was cut by 6 bases and J by 4 bases, with 16 bases left in between. CDR1 is DFQATT, CDR2 SNEGSKA, per germline (reference sequence). The CDR3 is made up of 13 amino acids.

The chain couples TRBV20-1 to TRBJ1-4; the D is unclear. Trimming stripped 4 bases from V and 11 bases from J, with 11 bases between. Germline CDR1 DFQATT, CDR2 SNEGSKA (reference sequence). The CDR3 is 11 residues long. CDR3 nucleotide sequence: TGCAGTGCTAAGGACGGTGGGAAACTGTTTTTT. Encoded protein: CSAKDGGKLFF.

In its sample, this clonotype was seen many times. The rearrangement joins TRBV19 to TRBJ2-7; TRBD1 aligns across 7 bases. CDR3 length: 14 amino acids. Trimming at V came to 5 bases and at J to 2 bases, leaving 6 bases not matched to a gene. The germline V gene encodes CDR1 LNHDA and CDR2 SQIVND (reference sequence). CDR3 in DNA: TGTGCCAGTAGTGAATTGACAGGGCCCTACGAGCAGTACTTC. Its translation: CASSELTGPYEQYF.

This clonotype was recorded many times. V and J are TRBV30 and TRBJ1-4; no definite D call. Germline loops: CDR1 GTSNPN, CDR2 SVGIG (reference sequence). V lost 1 base to trimming and J lost 6 bases, with 15 bases between them. The CDR3 is 15 residues long. DNA for the CDR3: TGTGCCTGGAGTGGGGGAACGGGGTTCGATGAAAAACTGTTTTTT. This codes for CAWSGGTGFDEKLFF.

This clonotype has at least ten counts. The J gene is TRBJ1-6, the V gene TRBV2; no reliable D call. Germline-derived CDR1 and CDR2 are SNHLY and FYNNEI. Trimming took off 8 bases at V and 0 bases at J, with 11 bases between the two ends. The CDR3 loop spans 15 amino acids. The CDR3, as DNA: TGTGCCAGCCACAAACAAAGCTCCTATAATTCACCCCTCCACTTT. Encoded protein: CASHKQSSYNSPLHF.

This clonotype was found many times. The gene calls are TRBV6-5 and TRBJ2-5, with D perhaps TRBD2 (7 bases). The CDR3 length is 13 residues. V dropped 2 bases and J dropped 7 bases, with 11 bases sitting between them. In germline, CDR1 is MNHEY, CDR2 SVGAGI. The CDR3 loop is CASSYPGEGTQYF. DNA of the CDR3: TGTGCCAGCAGTTACCCAGGGGAGGGGACCCAGTACTTC.

This clonotype has only a few counts. Just one base apart from a much larger clone, this may be a read error. The chain carries TRBV6-2 or TRBV6-3 and TRBJ1-5; TRBD1 aligns across 11 bases. J was trimmed by 7 bases and V by 5 bases; bases with no gene match: 4. The CDR3 consists of 14 residues. In germline, CDR1 is MNHEY, CDR2 SVGEGT. The CDR3 protein is CASSHGTGGQPQHF. For the CDR3, the DNA is TGTGCCAGCAGTCACGGGACAGGGGGGCAGCCCCAGCATTTT.